Sequencing of this T cell receptor beta chain was carried out in a study of blood T cell repertoires in COVID-19. As for the study in general: Samples representing acute and convalescent COVID-19 were sourced from the United States, Italy and Spain. PBMCs, B-cell-depleted T cells, or T cells were the source of the cDNA or gDNA that made up the material.

Per the study methods: Reference gene primers were amplified, and this amplification served to estimate nucleated cell counts. Profiling relied on immunoSEQ multiplex PCR, and the TCRdb table lists in-frame clones only, not all of them. The V and J calls and clone size come from that table; D and trimming were worked out from the DNA. The sample has more than 80,000 clones, roughly nine tenths seen once. The sequencing input was peripheral blood. The sequence derives from a human donor with active COVID-19. The donor label of this sample is uncertain.

The DNA for the CDR3 is TGTGCCAGCAGCACCAACGAGCAGTACTTC. Its translation: CASSTNEQYF. The V call is TRBV21-1, the J call TRBJ2-7; TRBD1, the table's D call, was not compared with the DNA. TRBV21-1 is annotated as a pseudogene. CDR3 size: 10 residues.